The T cell receptor beta chain under discussion was sequenced for a study of blood T cell repertoires in COVID-19. Produced via immunoSEQ multiplex PCR; TCRdb's table is partial and in-frame only. The sample holds about 180,000 clones, roughly 87% seen once. V was cut by 8 bases and J by 4 bases, with 13 bases left in between. Looked up from germline, CDR1 is SEHNR and CDR2 is FQNEAQ (reference sequence). This CDR3 region has 13 residues. Specimen: PBMCs or T cells enriched from blood (not recorded which). The TCR sequence derives from a human donor with acute COVID-19. The donor label of this sample is uncertain. This chain connects TRBV7-9 to TRBJ2-3; D is possibly TRBD1 (6 bases). This chain's CDR3 is CASRPRGADTQYF. In DNA, the CDR3 is TGTGCCAGCCGCCCCAGGGGCGCAGATACGCAGTATTTT.